These T cell receptor beta chains were read from a single sample in a study of T cells in Graves' hyperthyroidism and ophthalmopathy. TCRdb passed the multiplex PCR reads through MiXCR, listing each CDR3 protein once. In the table there are more than 300,000 distinct CDR3 sequences, less than 15% of which are singletons. The source material was blood. These receptors originate from a woman in her late teens or twenties with Graves' hyperthyroidism. The CDR3 runs from the conserved cysteine through the conserved F or W. Fields, in order: J gene, D gene, clone size, V gene, CDR3 protein, CDR3 DNA. A D gene is named only where the DNA matches it firmly. Some rows have no size entry. The others give once, few or many, or a class for an expanded clone.

TRBJ2-3	TRBD2	many	TRBV5-1	CASMAGGPTDTQYF	TGCGCCAGCATGGCGGGGGGCCCCACAGATACGCAGTATTTT
TRBJ1-5	TRBD1	few	TRBV25-1	CATSGQASNQPQHF	TGTGCCACCTCCGGACAGGCCAGCAATCAGCCCCAGCATTTT
TRBJ1-1	NA	many	TRBV12-3/TRBV12-4	CASTISTLNTEAFF	TGTGCCAGCACTATTTCGACGTTGAACACTGAAGCTTTCTTT
TRBJ2-7	TRBD2	many	TRBV2	CASSVAGENYEQYF	TGTGCCAGCAGCGTAGCGGGAGAAAACTACGAGCAGTACTTC
TRBJ1-1	TRBD1	many	TRBV7-3	CASSPRQGAPEAFF	TGTGCCAGCAGCCCGAGGCAGGGGGCCCCTGAAGCTTTCTTT
TRBJ2-2	NA	many	TRBV5-1	CASSLTGARNTGELFF	TGCGCCAGCAGCTTGACGGGCGCGAGGAACACCGGGGAGCTGTTTTTT
TRBJ2-1	NA	many	TRBV3-1	CASSQDHGRNEQFF	TGTGCCAGCAGCCAAGATCATGGACGCAATGAGCAGTTCTTC
TRBJ2-3	NA	many	TRBV13	CASPSSTSPTDTQYF	TGTGCCAGCCCTTCTTCCACTAGCCCCACAGATACGCAGTATTTT
TRBJ2-3	TRBD2	many	TRBV7-2	CASSGRLAGVRTQYF	TGTGCCAGCAGCGGGCGACTAGCGGGGGTCAGAACGCAGTATTTT
TRBJ2-7	TRBD2	few	TRBV14	CASRPSGSYEQYF	TGTGCCAGCAGACCTAGCGGTTCCTACGAGCAGTACTTC
TRBJ2-2	NA	many	TRBV2	CASSEDSSNTGELFF	TGTGCCAGCAGTGAGGACTCTTCGAACACCGGGGAGCTGTTTTTT
TRBJ2-5	TRBD2	NA	TRBV6-2/TRBV6-3	CASSYPARLAGSETQYF	TGTGCCAGCAGTTACCCGGCTCGCCTAGCGGGGAGTGAGACCCAGTACTTC
TRBJ1-1	NA	NA	TRBV12-3/TRBV12-4	CASSPSGPHTEAFF	TGTGCCAGCAGTCCCTCAGGGCCCCACACTGAAGCTTTCTTT
TRBJ2-7	TRBD2	NA	TRBV6-1	CASSEGGGDSYEQYF	TGTGCCAGCAGTGAAGGCGGGGGAGACTCCTACGAGCAGTACTTC
TRBJ2-3	TRBD2	many	TRBV28	CASRHESGRHTDTQYF	TGTGCCAGCAGACACGAGAGCGGGAGACACACAGATACGCAGTATTTT
TRBJ1-2	NA	many	TRBV27	CASSSGMFIYGYTF	TGTGCCAGCAGTTCAGGGATGTTCATTTATGGCTACACCTTC
TRBJ2-2	TRBD2	few	TRBV7-3	CASGAGTSGTNTGELFF	TGTGCCAGCGGCGCCGGGACTAGCGGGACGAACACCGGGGAGCTGTTTTTT
TRBJ1-4	NA	many	TRBV2	CASTDVLITTNEKLFF	TGTGCCAGCACAGACGTGCTTATTACAACTAATGAAAAACTGTTTTTT
TRBJ1-2	TRBD1	many	TRBV29-1	CSVGQDYGYTF	TGCAGCGTGGGACAGGACTATGGCTACACCTTC
TRBJ2-2	NA	many	TRBV7-2	CASSFGTTGELFF	TGTGCCAGCAGCTTTGGAACGACCGGGGAGCTGTTTTTT
TRBJ2-7	TRBD1	many	TRBV20-1	CSARGGQDLWEQYF	TGCAGTGCTAGAGGGGGACAGGACCTTTGGGAGCAGTACTTC
TRBJ1-4	NA	NA	TRBV4-1	CASSQFGLNEKLFF	TGCGCCAGCAGCCAGTTCGGACTTAATGAAAAACTGTTTTTT
TRBJ2-5	TRBD1	many	TRBV2	CASEGTGQQETQYF	TGTGCCAGCGAGGGTACGGGACAGCAAGAGACCCAGTACTTC
TRBJ2-5	TRBD2	many	TRBV20-1	CSARWLAGGGETQYF	TGCAGTGCTAGGTGGCTAGCGGGAGGTGGAGAGACCCAGTACTTC
TRBJ2-5	NA	NA	TRBV5-6	CASSQGGGRLETQYF	TGTGCCAGCAGCCAGGGGGGGGGTAGATTGGAGACCCAGTACTTC
TRBJ2-3	TRBD2	many	TRBV6-2/TRBV6-3	CASSPLLAGLRTDTQYF	TGTGCCAGCAGTCCTCTCCTAGCGGGGCTAAGAACAGATACGCAGTATTTT